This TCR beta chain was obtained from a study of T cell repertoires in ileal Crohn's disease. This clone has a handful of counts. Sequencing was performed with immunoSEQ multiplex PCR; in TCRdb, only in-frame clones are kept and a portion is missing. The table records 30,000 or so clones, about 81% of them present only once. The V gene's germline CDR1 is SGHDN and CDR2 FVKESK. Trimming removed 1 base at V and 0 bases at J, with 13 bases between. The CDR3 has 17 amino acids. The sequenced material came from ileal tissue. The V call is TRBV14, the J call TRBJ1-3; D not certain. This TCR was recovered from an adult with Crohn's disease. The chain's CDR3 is CASSQVADSLSGNTIYF. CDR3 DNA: TGTGCCAGCAGCCAAGTGGCGGACTCTCTCTCTGGAAACACCATATATTTT.